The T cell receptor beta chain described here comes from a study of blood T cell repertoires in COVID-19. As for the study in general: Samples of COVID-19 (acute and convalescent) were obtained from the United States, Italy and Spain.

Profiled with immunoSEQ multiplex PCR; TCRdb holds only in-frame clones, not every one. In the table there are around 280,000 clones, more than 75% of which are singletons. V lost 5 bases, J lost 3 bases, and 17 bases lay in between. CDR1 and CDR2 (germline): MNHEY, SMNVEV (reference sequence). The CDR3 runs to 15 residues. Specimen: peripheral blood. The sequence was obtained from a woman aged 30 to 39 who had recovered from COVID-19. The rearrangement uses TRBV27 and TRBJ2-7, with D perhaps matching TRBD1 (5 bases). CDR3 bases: TGTGCCAGCAGTCCTAGGGGTCCATCTTACTACGAGCAGTACTTC. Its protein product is CASSPRGPSYYEQYF.